This T cell receptor (beta chain) originates from a study of blood T cell repertoires in COVID-19. Trimming took off 5 bases at V and 6 bases at J, with 12 bases between the two ends. The germline V gene has CDR1 SGHTA and CDR2 FQGTGA. The CDR3 has 13 amino acids. In the authors' methods: Researchers report that nucleated cell counts were estimated from reference gene primer amplification. Here immunoSEQ multiplex PCR was the method, and the copy in TCRdb shows in-frame clones only, minus some. The V and J calls and clone size come from that table; D and trimming were worked out from the DNA. The sample has 200,000 to 250,000 clones; about 82% are singletons.

This chain uses TRBV7-3 with TRBJ2-3; tentative D call: TRBD2 (5 bases). Sequenced material: PBMCs or T cells enriched from blood (not recorded which). The sequence was obtained from a woman in her fifties or sixties who had recovered from COVID-19. DNA for the CDR3: TGTGCCAGCAGCCCTAACCAGCGGGATACGCAGTATTTT. Encoded protein: CASSPNQRDTQYF.